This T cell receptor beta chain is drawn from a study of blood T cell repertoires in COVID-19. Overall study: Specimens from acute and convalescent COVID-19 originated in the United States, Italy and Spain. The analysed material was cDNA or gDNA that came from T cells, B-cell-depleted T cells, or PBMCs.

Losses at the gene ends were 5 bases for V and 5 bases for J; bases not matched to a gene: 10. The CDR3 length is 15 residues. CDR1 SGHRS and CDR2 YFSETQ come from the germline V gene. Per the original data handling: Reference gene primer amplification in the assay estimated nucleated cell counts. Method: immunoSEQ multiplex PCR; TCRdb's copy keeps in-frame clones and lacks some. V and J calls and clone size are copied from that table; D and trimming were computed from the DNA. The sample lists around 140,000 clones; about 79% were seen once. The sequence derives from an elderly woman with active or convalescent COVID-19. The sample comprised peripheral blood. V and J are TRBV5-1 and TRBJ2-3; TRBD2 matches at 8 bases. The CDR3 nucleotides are TGCGCCAGCAGGATATCTGAGCGGGGGCGAGATACGCAGTATTTT. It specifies CASRISERGRDTQYF.